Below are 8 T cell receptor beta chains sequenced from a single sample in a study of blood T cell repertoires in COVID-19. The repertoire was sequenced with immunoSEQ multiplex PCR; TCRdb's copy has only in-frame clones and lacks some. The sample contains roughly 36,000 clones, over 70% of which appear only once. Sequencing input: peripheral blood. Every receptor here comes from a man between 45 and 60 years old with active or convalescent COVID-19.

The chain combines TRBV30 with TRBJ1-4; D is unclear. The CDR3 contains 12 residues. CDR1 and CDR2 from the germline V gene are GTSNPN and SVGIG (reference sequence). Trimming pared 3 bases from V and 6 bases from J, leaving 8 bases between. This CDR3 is CAWRSSYEKLFF. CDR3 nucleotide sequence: TGTGCCTGGAGATCCTCGTATGAAAAACTGTTTTTT.

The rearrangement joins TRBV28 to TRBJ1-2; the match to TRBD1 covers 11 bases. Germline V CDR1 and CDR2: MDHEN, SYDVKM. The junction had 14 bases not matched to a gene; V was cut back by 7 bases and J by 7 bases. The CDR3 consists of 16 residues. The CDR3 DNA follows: TGTGCCAGCACCTCTGCCGGGACAGGGGGTTGGGGTGGCTACACCTTC. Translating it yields CASTSAGTGGWGGYTF.

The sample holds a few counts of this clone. DNA for the CDR3: TGTGCCAGCAGTTCCCCCGGCGGGCTGTCGGGGGCTTTCTTT. Translation gives CASSSPGGLSGAFF. This chain joins TRBV27 and TRBJ1-1; D is unclear. Germline V gene lookup returns CDR1 MNHEY and CDR2 SMNVEV (reference sequence). The CDR3 has 14 residues. V dropped 4 bases and J dropped 11 bases, with 20 bases sitting between them.

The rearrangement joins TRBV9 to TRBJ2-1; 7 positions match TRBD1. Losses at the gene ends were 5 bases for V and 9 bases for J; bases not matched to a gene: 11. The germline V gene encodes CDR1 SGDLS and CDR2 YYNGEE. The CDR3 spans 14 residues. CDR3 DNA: TGTGCCAGCAGTCTCCAGCCCACAGGGGTTGAGCAGTTCTTC. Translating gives CASSLQPTGVEQFF.

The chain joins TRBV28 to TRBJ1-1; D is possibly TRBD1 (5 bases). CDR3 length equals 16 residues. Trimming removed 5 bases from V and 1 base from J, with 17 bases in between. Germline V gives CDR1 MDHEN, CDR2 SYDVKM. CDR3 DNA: TGTGCCAGCAGTCGCCCGTTGGGGCAGGGGAACACTGAAGCTTTCTTT. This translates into CASSRPLGQGNTEAFF.

The CDR3 nucleotides are TGTGCCAGCAGTGACCCCGACAGGGTCGATCAGCCCCAGCATTTT. As protein: CASSDPDRVDQPQHF. V gene TRBV6-6 combines with J gene TRBJ1-5, with 7 bases identical to TRBD1. J lost 5 bases, V lost 5 bases, and 9 bases had no gene match. Per the germline V gene, CDR1 is MNHNY and CDR2 is SVGAGI (reference sequence). The CDR3 runs to 15 residues.

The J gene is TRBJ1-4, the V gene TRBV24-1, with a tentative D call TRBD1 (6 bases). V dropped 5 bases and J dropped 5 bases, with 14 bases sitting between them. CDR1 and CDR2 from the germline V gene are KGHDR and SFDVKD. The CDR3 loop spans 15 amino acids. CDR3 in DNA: TGTGCCACCAGTGCCTCAGGGGTAATCAATGAAAAACTGTTTTTT. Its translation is CATSASGVINEKLFF.

This CDR3 reads CASSQDGVNTEAFF. The CDR3 DNA follows: TGTGCCAGCAGCCAGGACGGGGTGAACACTGAAGCTTTCTTT. The rearrangement uses TRBV9 and TRBJ1-1; D remains unclear. There are 14 residues in the CDR3. Germline CDR1 SGDLS, CDR2 YYNGEE. Trimming stripped 4 bases from V and 0 bases from J, with 10 bases between.